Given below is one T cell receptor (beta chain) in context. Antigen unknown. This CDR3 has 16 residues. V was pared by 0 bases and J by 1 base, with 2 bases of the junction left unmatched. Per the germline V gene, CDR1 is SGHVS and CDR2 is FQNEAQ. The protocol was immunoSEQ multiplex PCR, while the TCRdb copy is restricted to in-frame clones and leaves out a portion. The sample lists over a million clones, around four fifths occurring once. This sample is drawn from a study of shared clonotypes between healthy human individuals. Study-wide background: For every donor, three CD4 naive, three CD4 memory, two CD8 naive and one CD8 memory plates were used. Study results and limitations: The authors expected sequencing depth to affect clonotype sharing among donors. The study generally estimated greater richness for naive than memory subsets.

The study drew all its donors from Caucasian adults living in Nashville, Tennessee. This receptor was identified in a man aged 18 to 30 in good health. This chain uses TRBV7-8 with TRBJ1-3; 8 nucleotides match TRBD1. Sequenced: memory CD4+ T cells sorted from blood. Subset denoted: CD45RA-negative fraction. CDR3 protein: CASSLAQGASGNTIYF. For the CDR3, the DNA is TGTGCCAGCAGCTTAGCGCAGGGGGCGTCTGGAAACACCATATATTTT.